This T cell receptor beta chain was sequenced for a study of blood T cell repertoires in COVID-19 (dated by TCRdb to about 2020). Regarding the complete study: Collaborator samples came from the United States, Italy and Spain and covered acute and convalescent phases of COVID-19. The prospective study material was composed of cDNA or gDNA derived from T cells, B-cell-depleted T cells, or PBMCs. The dataset comprised deeply sampled blood TCRbeta repertoires from subjects exposed to, actively infected with, or recovered from COVID-19. The repertoires were made available in a free public database intended to serve as a resource for research on the immune response to SARS-CoV-2. The samples were drawn from two sources: the first 160 participants of the ongoing ImmuneRACE study, and some 1,300 subjects contributed by 6 global collaborators. Sample metadata almost always included a de-identified subject ID, COVID-19 status, age in years and sex. HLA class I and class II types, where available, came from metadata supplied by the sample provider rather than from assay-based typing.

With regard to this clone: The specificity of this receptor is unknown. The sample holds no much larger clone one base away, and base qualities are not on file.

What the work shows at the level of the full study, not this receptor alone: How much clinical and demographic metadata was included differed by source and by participant, and the metadata was provided uncurated.

TCRbeta CDR3 regions were amplified from genomic DNA using the immunoSEQ Assay, a bias-controlled multiplex PCR. The paper's data handling went like this. The number of nucleated cells in each sample was estimated by amplification of reference gene primers within the assay. Sequence reads were collapsed and filtered to measure the absolute abundance of every unique TCRbeta CDR3 rearrangement. For each sample, productive Simpson clonality was calculated as the square root of Simpson's diversity index across productive rearrangements. TCRdb holds this immuneACCESS table with in-frame rearrangements only. Some clones are missing; in checked studies, unresolved V genes explain under half, and the rest has no known cause. V, J and clone size derive from that table, while D and trimming were established from the DNA sequence. The sample contains 100,000 to 150,000 clones, about 81% of them found a single time. The ten largest make up more than 3% of the sample.

Collaborating institutions collected whole blood in K2EDTA tubes following their own protocols. For TCRbeta analysis, collaborators shipped samples as frozen whole blood, isolated PBMCs, or DNA extracted from either of those sample types. The sample taken for sequencing was peripheral blood. The sequence was obtained from a woman aged 45 to 65 with acute or convalescent COVID-19.

The nucleotides read TGTGCCAGCAGTTACTGGCAGGAAAATTCACCCCTCCACTTT. It codes for CASSYWQENSPLHF. The rearrangement combines TRBV6-6 with TRBJ1-6; no D gene can be assigned with confidence. V loses 1 base, J loses 7 bases, and the germline ends lie 8 bases apart. Measured from the cysteine to the phenylalanine, the CDR3 is 14 residues long. Only the CDR3 part of the read is kept: 42 bases, read in frame from the first base. Taken from the germline V gene (reference sequence), the CDR1 and CDR2 loops are MNHNY and SVGAGI.